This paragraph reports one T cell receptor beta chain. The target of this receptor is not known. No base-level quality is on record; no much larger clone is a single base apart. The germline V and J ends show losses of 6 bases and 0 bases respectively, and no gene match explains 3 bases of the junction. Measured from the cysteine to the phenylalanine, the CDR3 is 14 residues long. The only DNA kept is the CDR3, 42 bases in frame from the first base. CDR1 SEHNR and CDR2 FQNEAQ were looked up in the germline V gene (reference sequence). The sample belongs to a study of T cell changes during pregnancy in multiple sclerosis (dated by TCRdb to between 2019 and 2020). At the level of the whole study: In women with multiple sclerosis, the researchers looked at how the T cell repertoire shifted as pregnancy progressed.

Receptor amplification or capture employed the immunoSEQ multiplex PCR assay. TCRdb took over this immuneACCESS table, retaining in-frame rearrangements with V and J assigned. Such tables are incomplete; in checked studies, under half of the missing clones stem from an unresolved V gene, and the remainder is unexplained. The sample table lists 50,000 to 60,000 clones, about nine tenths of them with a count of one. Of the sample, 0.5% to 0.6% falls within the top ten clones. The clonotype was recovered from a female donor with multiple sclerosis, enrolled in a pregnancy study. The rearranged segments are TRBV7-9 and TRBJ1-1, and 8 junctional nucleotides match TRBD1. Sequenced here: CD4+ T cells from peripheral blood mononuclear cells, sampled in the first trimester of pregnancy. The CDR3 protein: CASSRQGLNTEAFF. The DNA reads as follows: TGTGCCAGCAGTCGACAGGGGCTGAACACTGAAGCTTTCTTT. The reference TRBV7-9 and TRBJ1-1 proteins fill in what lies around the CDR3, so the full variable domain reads DTGVSQNPRHKITKRGQNVTFRCDPISEHNRLYWYRQTLGQGPEFLTYFQNEAQLEKSRLLSDRFSAERPKGSFSTLEIQRTEQGDSAMYLCASSRQGLNTEAFFGQGTRLTVV.